This T cell receptor (beta chain) originates from a study of vaccination effects on CD4 cells after COVID-19. Trimming pared 8 bases from V and 0 bases from J, leaving 17 bases between. The CDR3 consists of 16 residues. Germline CDR1 and CDR2: LNHDA and SQIVND (reference sequence). Note on this clone: Its target is unknown.

The ViraFEST assay expanded antigen-specific CD4+ T cells with viral peptide pools before sequencing. With approximately 10 days of culture completed, CD4+ T cells were isolated. Participants each got two BNT162b2 or mRNA-1273 vaccine doses. Vaccinated recipients, who were negative for nucleocapsid antibodies, had no history of SARS-CoV-2 infection. IL-2 at 10 IU/ml and peptides at about 9.2 ug/ml were added to cultured PBMC, roughly 1.8 million per well. Libraries were prepared by immunoSEQ multiplex PCR; TCRdb keeps only in-frame clonotypes and omits some of them. Of tens of thousands of clones listed, about 73% are singletons.

The specimen comprised CD4+ T cells from PBMCs cultured with HCoV-NL63 spike peptides, sampled after COVID-19 vaccination. The sequence came from a human donor who received a COVID-19 vaccine. The rearrangement links TRBV19 to TRBJ2-1; perhaps D is TRBD1 or TRBD2 (5 bases each). The CDR3: CASGTLRESSYNEQFF. In DNA, the CDR3 is TGTGCCAGTGGAACGCTCAGGGAGAGCTCCTACAATGAGCAGTTCTTC.